This T cell receptor beta chain was obtained from a study of OX40 agonist ivuxolimab in advanced cancers. Whole-study context: Patient treatment consisted of intravenous ivuxolimab administration every 2 weeks at 0.01 to 10 mg/kg.

Per the germline V gene, CDR1 is LNHDA and CDR2 is SQIVND (reference sequence). V was shortened by 5 bases and J by 0 bases, with 10 bases between the two germline ends. The CDR3 length is 15 residues. Using immunoSEQ multiplex PCR, the repertoire was profiled, and TCRdb retains in-frame clones only, with some absent. The sample carries 70,000 to 95,000 clones, 75% to 95% recorded once. Details on this clone: The antigen remains unidentified.

A history of autoimmune disease or systemic immunosuppression excluded patients. General observations from the study: Expanded peripheral T-cell antigen specificity went undetermined.

The rearrangement links TRBV19 to TRBJ1-4; D possibly corresponds to TRBD1 (5 bases). The source of this sequence is an adult with an advanced solid tumor such as melanoma, head and neck, liver or kidney cancer. Sequencing was performed on CD4+ or CD8+ T cells sorted from blood, taken in a trial of the OX40 agonist ivuxolimab. The CDR3 region has the DNA TGTGCCAGTAGTCCGCAGGGTGCAACTAATGAAAAACTGTTTTTT. It is translated as CASSPQGATNEKLFF. Supplemented by reference TRBV19 and TRBJ1-4, the full variable domain reads DGGITQSPKYLFRKEGQNVTLSCEQNLNHDAMYWYRQDPGQGLRLIYYSQIVNDFQKGDIAEGYSVSREKKESFPLTVTSAQKNPTAFYLCASSPQGATNEKLFFGSGTQLSVL.